The TCR beta chain described here comes from a study of blood T cells in healthy people across ages. Study context: The capture of about one barcoded beta molecule per two T cells was achieved by template switching.

A second PCR, run for about 7 to 11 cycles, used a sample-barcoded 5' primer plus a J-beta primer mix. Every cDNA molecule carried a tag from a template-switch adaptor bearing 12 random nucleotides. TCRdb reprocessed the 5' RACE reads with MiXCR, giving one entry per CDR3 protein. Of around 710,000 distinct CDR3 sequences listed, roughly 47% are singletons. A note on this clonotype: No antigen is known for it.

General study results and limits: Strong correlation existed between TCR beta diversity and naive T cell percentage.

The CDR3 extends over 14 amino acids. Looked up from germline, CDR1 is SGHRS and CDR2 is YFSETQ. The V and J genes are TRBV5-1 and TRBJ2-7, with TRBD2 identical over 7 bases. The better agreement between TRBJ2-5 and the DNA end casts doubt on the J call. The sequence was obtained from a woman aged 60-70 years in good health. The sequenced sample was blood. This chain's CDR3 is CASSLAREMATQYF. The DNA of the CDR3 is TGCGCCAGCAGCTTGGCGCGGGAGATGGCGACCCAGTACTTC.